What follows are 23 T cell receptor beta chains derived from one specimen sequenced in a study of breast tumors, draining lymph nodes, adjacent tissues. TCRdb independently ran MiXCR on the multiplex PCR reads; one entry per CDR3 protein. The table records over 100,000 distinct CDR3 sequences, 20% to 25% of them present only once. The lymph nodes were axillary draining lymph nodes from breast cancer patients. Sequenced input: axillary lymph node tissue. The source is a female donor with breast cancer. Some clones in this sample may be carry-over from other donors' samples.

This clonotype was recorded many times. The chain employs TRBV9 and TRBJ2-3; TRBD1 might be the D (6 bases). Germline CDR1 SGDLS, CDR2 YYNGEE. V was clipped by 0 bases and J by 3 bases, with 14 bases between them. This CDR3 comprises 16 residues. In DNA form, the CDR3 reads TGTGCCAGCAGCGTAGGTGAGGGAAGGGGGACAGATACGCAGTATTTT. Translated: CASSVGEGRGTDTQYF.

This clonotype was seen only a few times. The chain recombines TRBV2 with TRBJ2-1; a possible D gene is TRBD1 (6 bases). Trimming removed 6 bases at V and 4 bases at J, with 13 bases between. There are 14 residues in the CDR3. The germline V gene has CDR1 SNHLY and CDR2 FYNNEI. For the CDR3, the DNA is TGTGCCAGCAGGGGGCAGGGGTCATACAATGAGCAGTTCTTC. Its translation is CASRGQGSYNEQFF.

This clonotype has just a few counts. V usage is TRBV5-6 and J usage is TRBJ2-7; weak D call: TRBD2 (5 bases). The CDR3 totals 13 residues. Trimming removed 2 bases from V and 3 bases from J, with 9 bases in between. Germline CDR1 reads SGHDT; CDR2 reads YYEEEE. CDR3 region: CASSFPGSYEQYF. The CDR3 DNA sequence: TGTGCCAGCAGCTTCCCGGGGAGCTACGAGCAGTACTTC.

This clonotype was counted many times. The chain recombines TRBV5-1 with TRBJ2-5; 7 bases are shared with TRBD1. The CDR3 loop spans 14 amino acids. Looked up from germline, CDR1 is SGHRS and CDR2 is YFSETQ. Trimming took 7 bases from V and 5 from J; bases not matched to a gene: 11. CDR3 protein: CASAPGTAEETQYF. The CDR3 DNA reads TGCGCCAGCGCTCCCGGGACAGCCGAGGAGACCCAGTACTTC.

This clonotype was seen repeatedly, ten times or more. The chain joins TRBV5-1 to TRBJ2-7, with D perhaps TRBD1 (6 bases). In germline, CDR1 is SGHRS, CDR2 YFSETQ. The ends were cut back, 3 bases at V and 7 bases at J, with 20 bases in the middle. The CDR3 is 15 amino acids. The CDR3 bases are TGCGCCAGCAGCTCCACAGGGTCAGGGAGTGAAGAGCAGTACTTC. It codes for CASSSTGSGSEEQYF.

About this clonotype itself: This may be a read error: a much more frequent sequence differs by one nucleotide. The CDR3 does not end in the conserved phenylalanine or tryptophan, so this is likely a read error. J is TRBJ2-2 and V is TRBV19; tentatively, D is TRBD2 (5 bases). CDR1 and CDR2 from the germline V gene are LNHDA and SQIVND (reference sequence). V gave up 3 bases and J gave up 5 bases, with 10 bases separating them. This CDR3 has 14 residues. The CDR3 region is CASSIAGRTGELFS. DNA of the CDR3: TGTGCCAGTAGTATCGCGGGTAGAACCGGGGAGCTGTTTTCT.

Comment on this clonotype: It may be a read error: a sequence one base away is much more abundant. Without the conserved terminal phenylalanine or tryptophan, this CDR3 likely stems from a read error. The chain uses TRBV12-3 or TRBV12-4 and TRBJ1-2, with 7 bases lining up with TRBD1. This CDR3 contains 14 residues. Trimming cost V 1 base and J 8 bases; bases outside gene matches: 7. CDR3 in amino acids: CASSLGGGALGYTS. The CDR3 region has the DNA TGTGCCAGCAGTTTAGGAGGGGGCGCCTTAGGCTACACCTCC.

This clonotype has a count of ten or more. J is TRBJ2-7 and V is TRBV2; a weak D match, TRBD2 (6 bases). CDR1 is SNHLY and CDR2 is FYNNEI in the germline V gene. This CDR3 is built from 13 residues. V gave up 5 bases and J gave up 3 bases, with 11 bases separating them. For the CDR3, the DNA is TGTGCCAGCAGTCGGGACTTAAACTACGAGCAGTACTTC. Protein sequence: CASSRDLNYEQYF. Full variable domain (remainder filled in from reference TRBV2 and TRBJ2-7): EPEVTQTPSHQVTQMGQEVILRCVPISNHLYFYWYRQILGQKVEFLVSFYNNEISEKSEIFDDQFSVERPDGSNFTLKIRSTKLEDSAMYFCASSRDLNYEQYFGPGTRLTVT.

A remark on this clonotype: A much larger clone sits a single nucleotide away, making a read error possible. The gene calls are TRBV6-2 or TRBV6-3 and TRBJ2-5, with 9 bases that match TRBD2. V was clipped by 4 bases and J by 6 bases; unmatched bases: 9. The germline CDR1 and CDR2 sequences are MNHEY and SVGEGT. This CDR3 comprises 15 residues. CDR3 loop: CASSCGGGRAKTQYF. The CDR3 nucleotides are TGTGCCAGCAGTTGTGGAGGCGGGAGGGCAAAGACCCAGTACTTC.

With respect to this clonotype: The CDR3 ends on some other residue instead of the conserved phenylalanine or tryptophan, so this is likely a read error. The chain combines TRBV6-2 or TRBV6-3 with TRBJ2-1, with 14 bases matching TRBD2. The J segment lost 1 base and the V segment lost 7 bases, leaving 6 bases of the junction unmatched. CDR3 length: 17 residues. CDR1 and CDR2 (germline): MNHEY, SVGEGT. CDR3 sequence (DNA): TGTGCCAGCACACCGGGACTAGCGGGAGTATCCTACAATGAGCAGTTCTCC. Residues: CASTPGLAGVSYNEQFS.

In its sample, this clonotype was seen many times. This chain links TRBV2 with TRBJ2-7, with a tentative D call TRBD1 (5 bases). The CDR3 is made up of 12 amino acids. Trimming removed 6 bases from V and 0 bases from J, with 6 bases in between. The V gene's germline CDR1 is SNHLY and CDR2 FYNNEI. The CDR3 nucleotides are TGTGCCAGCAGGGACAACTCCTACGAGCAGTACTTC. Encoded protein: CASRDNSYEQYF.

This clonotype was counted only a few times. This chain links TRBV3-1 with TRBJ2-1; 14 bases map to TRBD2. Germline V gene lookup returns CDR1 LGHDT and CDR2 YNNKEL (reference sequence). This CDR3 spans 16 amino acids. The ends lost 1 base at V and 7 bases at J; junction bases unmatched: 3. The CDR3 DNA follows: TGTGCCAGCAGCCAAGGGACTAGCGGGAGGAGAAATGAGCAGTTCTTC. Protein product: CASSQGTSGRRNEQFF.

At least ten counts were recorded for this clonotype. V is TRBV29-1 and J is TRBJ2-5; perhaps TRBD2 as D (6 bases). V was clipped by 4 bases and J by 5 bases, with 11 bases between them. The CDR3 contains 12 residues. Germline loops: CDR1 SQVTM, CDR2 ANQGSEA. This chain's CDR3 is CSVVEGLETQYF. CDR3 coding DNA: TGCAGCGTTGTGGAGGGATTGGAGACCCAGTACTTC.

This clonotype appeared a single time. A much larger clone lies a single base off, so this may be a read error. This chain connects TRBV10-2 to TRBJ2-7, with D possibly TRBD2 on 5 matching bases. The germline gives CDR1 WSHSY, CDR2 SAAADI. V was shortened by 8 bases and J by 4 bases, with 9 bases between the two germline ends. The CDR3 totals 11 residues. The CDR3 reads CASGGGYEQYF. Here the CDR3 DNA reads TGCGCCAGCGGTGGAGGTTACGAGCAGTACTTC.

This clonotype was seen repeatedly, ten times or more. CDR3 region: CASSLGATITDTQYF. Here the CDR3 DNA reads TGTGCCAGCAGCTTGGGAGCGACGATCACAGATACGCAGTATTTT. The V gene is TRBV5-6, the J gene TRBJ2-3, with unresolved D. Per the germline V gene, CDR1 is SGHDT and CDR2 is YYEEEE. V was clipped by 0 bases and J by 2 bases, with 10 bases between them. The CDR3 length is 15 residues.

In this sample, this clonotype turned up many times. This sequence joins TRBV4-3 and TRBJ2-2, with 10 bases lining up with TRBD2. Germline V gene lookup returns CDR1 LGHNA and CDR2 YSLEER. The CDR3 runs to 18 residues. V lost 1 base to trimming and J lost 2 bases; unmatched junction nucleotides: 7. CDR3 in DNA: TGCGCCAGCAGCCAAGGGGGTAGCGGGAGGCTCAACACCGGGGAGCTGTTTTTT. It translates to CASSQGGSGRLNTGELFF.

This clonotype was recorded many times. The rearrangement joins TRBV12-3 or TRBV12-4 to TRBJ2-3; TRBD2 aligns across 8 bases. The CDR3 has 14 residues. Germline trimming cut 5 bases from V and 5 bases from J; bases unmatched to any gene: 6. CDR3 nucleotides: TGTGCCAGCAGTCTAATCCTAGCGGGAGATACGCAGTATTTT. This codes for CASSLILAGDTQYF.

In regard to this clonotype: The junction departs from germline at one end; a sequencing error may be responsible. The chain recombines TRBV28 with TRBJ1-4; maybe TRBD1 (5 bases). There are 17 residues in the CDR3. CDR1 is MDHEN and CDR2 is SYDVKM in the germline V gene. CDR3 sequence: CASSLGGLPATNGKLFF. CDR3 coding DNA: TGTGCCAGCAGTTTGGGGGGGTTACCAGCAACTAATGGAAAACTGTTTTTT. The full variable domain, in which reference TRBV28 and TRBJ1-4 provide the parts outside the CDR3, is DVKVTQSSRYLVKRTGEKVFLECVQDMDHENMFWYRQDPGLGLRLIYFSYDVKMKEKGDIPEGYSVSREKKERFSLILESASTNQTSMYLCASSLGGLPATNGKLFFGSGTQLSVL.

This clonotype was seen ten or more times. J is TRBJ2-7 and V is TRBV29-1; D uncertain. The CDR3 covers 11 residues. V lost 3 bases and J lost 3, with 6 bases in between. Per the germline V gene, CDR1 is SQVTM and CDR2 is ANQGSEA. The CDR3: CSVEGSYEQYF. For the CDR3, the DNA is TGCAGCGTTGAGGGCAGCTACGAGCAGTACTTC.

As concerns this clonotype: This may come from a read error, since a much larger clone is one base off. The J gene is TRBJ1-5, the V gene TRBV2, with 7 bases that match TRBD1. The germline gives CDR1 SNHLY, CDR2 FYNNEI. With V trimmed by 8 bases and J by 1 base, 11 bases remained unmatched. The CDR3 covers 16 residues. This CDR3 is CASGGGGAESNQPQHF. The CDR3, as DNA: TGTGCCAGCGGAGGAGGGGGCGCGGAAAGCAATCAGCCCCAGCATTTT.

Ten or more counts support this clonotype. The chain is built from TRBV19 and TRBJ2-7; 14 bases match TRBD2. After removal of 2 bases from V and 2 bases from J, the junction contained 8 bases not matched to a gene. The CDR3 consists of 18 residues. Germline V CDR1 and CDR2: LNHDA, SQIVND (reference sequence). The CDR3 region has the DNA TGTGCCAGTAGTATACCGGTGACTAGCGGGAGGGTTACCTACGAGCAGTACTTC. As protein: CASSIPVTSGRVTYEQYF.

This clonotype was seen ten or more times. The chain uses TRBV15 and TRBJ2-1; TRBD1 is a possible D gene (6 bases). CDR1 and CDR2 (germline): LNHNV, YYDKDF (reference sequence). The germline V and J ends were trimmed by 5 bases and 9 bases, with 20 bases remaining between them. The CDR3 runs 15 residues. For the CDR3, the DNA is TGTGCCACCAGCGCCGGGACACTGATTCTTAGTGAGCAGTTCTTC. It specifies CATSAGTLILSEQFF.

This clonotype appeared many times. The chain has TRBV11-2 and TRBJ2-7; no clear D. Trimming shortened V by 1 base and J by 0 bases, and 10 bases separated the two germline ends. Germline assignment: CDR1 SGHAT and CDR2 FQNNGV. CDR3 length equals 15 residues. The CDR3 DNA follows: TGTGCCAGCAGCTTAGCGGGTATTAGCTCCTACGAGCAGTACTTC. This gives the protein CASSLAGISSYEQYF.